The source of this TCR beta chain is a study of blood T cell repertoires in COVID-19 (dated by TCRdb to 2018 to 2020). With regard to the full study: Samples from collaborators originated in the United States, Italy and Spain and spanned both the acute and convalescent phases of COVID-19. The prospective study material was composed of cDNA or gDNA derived from T cells, B-cell-depleted T cells, or PBMCs. Deeply sampled blood TCRbeta repertoires from subjects exposed to, actively infected with, or recovered from COVID-19 were included in the dataset. A freely available public database, intended as a resource for researchers studying the immune response to SARS-CoV-2, is where the repertoires were released. Samples came from the ongoing ImmuneRACE study (first 160 participants) plus 1,254 subjects from 6 global collaborators. Nearly every sample came with metadata listing a de-identified subject ID, COVID-19 status, age in years and sex. Where HLA class I and class II types were available, the types were taken from metadata supplied by the sample provider, not from assay-based typing. Overall study results and their limits: The amount of clinical and demographic metadata varied by source and participant and was provided uncurated.

This clone was observed a handful of times. Its recognized antigen is unknown. No qualities accompany the bases; no much larger clone lies one base away. TCRbeta CDR3 regions were amplified from genomic DNA using the immunoSEQ Assay, a bias-controlled multiplex PCR. On the study's bioinformatics: The number of nucleated cells in each sample was estimated from the amplification of reference gene primers within the assay. To quantify the absolute abundance of each unique TCRbeta CDR3 rearrangement, sequence reads were collapsed and filtered. For each sample, productive Simpson clonality was calculated by taking the square root of Simpson's diversity index across productive rearrangements. TCRdb mirrors the immuneACCESS table, restricted to in-frame sequences. Some clones are absent from its copies; in checked studies, under half trace to an unresolved V gene, and the reason for the others is unknown. The DNA gave D and trimming, while V, J and clone size come from that table. Counted in this sample were 310,000 or so clones; approximately 86% of them appeared once. Together, the top ten hold 8% to 9.5% of the sample.

V is pared back by 0 bases and J by 3 bases, with 6 bases lying between the germline termini. Spanning cysteine to phenylalanine, the CDR3 consists of 13 amino acids. CDR3 DNA is the only sequence kept; it has 39 bases, read in frame from the first base. The germline V gene provides CDR1 SGHRS and CDR2 YFSETQ. In the prospective study, participants were about 18 to 95 years old, resided in about two dozen geographic areas of the United States, and were enrolled through a virtual design. In the prospective study, cohorts were assigned on the basis of participant-reported clinical history obtained from a screening survey and a study questionnaire. ImmuneRACE Cohort 3 recovered participants were defined by two consecutive negative NP/OP PCR tests, healthcare professional clearance, or symptom resolution. Each participant in the prospective study had whole blood, serum and a nasopharyngeal or oropharyngeal swab collected by mobile phlebotomists. Prospective study participants could optionally give additional blood draws and questionnaires over an approximately 2-month period. Blood samples from the prospective study were shipped frozen or at room temperature prior to DNA extraction.

This sequence uses TRBV5-1 and TRBJ1-2; the D gene lacks a confident call. Input material: PBMCs or T cells enriched from blood (not recorded which). This receptor was taken from a woman between 18 and 29 years old who had recovered from COVID-19. CDR3 reads: CASSLDGDYGYTF. The nucleotide sequence reads as follows: TGCGCCAGCAGCTTGGACGGGGACTATGGCTACACCTTC.